The 27 T cell receptor beta chains below come from one sample, sequenced in a study of response to subunit inactivated influenza vaccine. In TCRdb, the RT-PCR reads were re-called with MiXCR into one record per CDR3 protein. The sample lists approximately 500,000 distinct CDR3 sequences, 10% to 15% occurring once. The material sequenced was PBMCs from blood, taken roughly 46 days after vaccination. Every receptor here comes from a man aged 45-60 years who received an inactivated influenza vaccine.

The V call is TRBV5-5, the J call TRBJ1-3; perhaps TRBD1 as D (5 bases). The germline gives CDR1 SGHKS, CDR2 YYEKEE (reference sequence). CDR3 length: 15 amino acids. Trimming took off 4 bases at V and 4 bases at J, with 15 bases between the two ends. CDR3 sequence (DNA): TGTGCCAGCAGCCGGAACAGGAATAGGGGAAACACCATATATTTT. The encoded protein is CASSRNRNRGNTIYF.

V is TRBV25-1 and J is TRBJ2-5, with D possibly TRBD1 on 6 matching bases. Deletions cut 5 bases from V and 4 bases from J, with 11 bases between. CDR3 size: 13 residues. Looked up from germline, CDR1 is MGHDK and CDR2 is SYGVNS. The CDR3 bases are TGTGCCAGCAGTAGGCTGGGGGCAGAGACCCAGTACTTC. Translation gives CASSRLGAETQYF.

This clonotype was recorded at least ten times. The DNA of the CDR3 is TGTGCCATCAGTGGGGACAGGGACCACGAGCAGTACTTC. Translating it yields CAISGDRDHEQYF. The chain combines TRBV10-3 with TRBJ2-7; 9 bases agree with TRBD1. Germline V gene lookup returns CDR1 ENHRY and CDR2 SYGVKD. This CDR3 has 13 amino acids. The V and J ends lost 4 bases and 5 bases, in that order; junction bases with no gene match: 3.

The chain combines TRBV7-2 with TRBJ2-7, with D uncertain. V gave up 4 bases and J gave up 0 bases, with 13 bases separating them. Germline V gene data show CDR1 as SGHTA and CDR2 as FQGNSA. The CDR3 is made up of 15 amino acids. In nucleotides, the CDR3 is TGTGCCAGCAGCTCGGGTGAACTGGGCTCCTACGAGCAGTACTTC. Translated: CASSSGELGSYEQYF.

The J gene is TRBJ2-1, the V gene TRBV5-4, with 9 bases aligning to TRBD2. J lost 9 bases, V lost 5 bases, and 12 bases had no gene match. The CDR3 contains 15 residues. The germline V gene has CDR1 SGHNT and CDR2 YYREEE (reference sequence). For the CDR3, the DNA is TGTGCCAGCAGTCTTGGGACTAGCATCGCTTCTGAGCAGTTCTTC. The encoded protein is CASSLGTSIASEQFF.

This clonotype was counted only a few times. CDR3 region: CSVEGGQQETQYF. DNA for the CDR3: TGCAGCGTTGAGGGGGGACAACAAGAGACCCAGTACTTC. The rearrangement links TRBV29-1 to TRBJ2-5; D tentatively fits TRBD1 or TRBD2 (6 bases each). This CDR3 spans 13 amino acids. V gave up 3 bases and J gave up 2 bases, with 10 bases separating them. Germline values: CDR1 SQVTM, CDR2 ANQGSEA. Together with reference TRBV29-1 and TRBJ2-5, the CDR3 gives the full variable domain: SAVISQKPSRDICQRGTSLTIQCQVDSQVTMMFWYRQQPGQSLTLIATANQGSEATYESGFVIDKFPISRPNLTFSTLTVSNMSPEDSSIYLCSVEGGQQETQYFGPGTRLLVL.

This clonotype was detected a few times. The chain joins TRBV5-1 to TRBJ2-1; 8 positions agree with TRBD1. The V gene end was trimmed by 7 bases and the J gene end by 6 bases; junction bases not matched to a gene: 12. Per the germline V gene, CDR1 is SGHRS and CDR2 is YFSETQ. This CDR3 has 15 residues. Here the CDR3 DNA reads TGCGCCAGCTCGCGCGGGACAGGCCTTATCAATGAGCAGTTCTTC. Translation: CASSRGTGLINEQFF.

V gene TRBV27 combines with J gene TRBJ2-7; TRBD1 matches at 7 bases. The germline V gene has CDR1 MNHEY and CDR2 SMNVEV (reference sequence). J was trimmed by 4 bases and V by 5 bases; bases with no gene match: 11. The CDR3 is 15 residues long. The chain's CDR3 is CASSQRTGTRYEQYF. CDR3 bases: TGTGCCAGCAGTCAGAGGACAGGCACCAGGTACGAGCAGTACTTC.

The chain recombines TRBV4-2 with TRBJ2-7; 10 positions match TRBD2. CDR1 is LGHNA and CDR2 is YNFKEQ in the germline V gene. Germline trimming cut 3 bases from V and 1 base from J; bases unmatched to any gene: 12. The CDR3 length is 18 residues. CDR3 amino acids: CASSHPEWSSGSSYEQYF. CDR3 DNA: TGTGCCAGCAGCCATCCTGAGTGGTCTAGCGGGAGTTCCTACGAGCAGTACTTC.

This clonotype was seen a few times. The J gene is TRBJ2-7, the V gene TRBV6-2 or TRBV6-3; D possibly corresponds to TRBD1 (5 bases). Germline V lookup: CDR1 MNHEY, CDR2 SVGEGT. This CDR3 spans 16 amino acids. Deletions cut 5 bases from V and 4 bases from J, with 21 bases between. The DNA of the CDR3 is TGTGCCAGCAGTAAACAGGTTTCAGCGTTCCGATACGAGCAGTACTTC. Translation: CASSKQVSAFRYEQYF.

This chain links TRBV20-1 with TRBJ2-1; D might be TRBD2 (6 bases). Trimming took 2 bases from V and 1 from J, leaving 9 bases between them. Per the germline V gene, CDR1 is DFQATT and CDR2 is SNEGSKA (reference sequence). This CDR3 region has 14 residues. This chain's CDR3 is CSARSGGSYNEQFF. The CDR3 bases are TGCAGTGCTAGATCCGGGGGATCCTACAATGAGCAGTTCTTC.

V is TRBV6-5 and J is TRBJ2-3; the match to TRBD2 covers 8 bases. The V gene's germline CDR1 is MNHEY and CDR2 SVGAGI. With 1 base clipped from V and 5 bases from J, the junction kept 8 bases outside the gene matches. This CDR3 is built from 16 residues. The CDR3 DNA reads TGTGCCAGCAGTTACTACCTTGCGGGAGGCAGAGATACGCAGTATTTT. This translates into CASSYYLAGGRDTQYF.

This clonotype was seen a few times. V is TRBV20-1 and J is TRBJ2-3; 14 bases agree with TRBD2. Trimming cost V 0 bases and J 4 bases; bases outside gene matches: 15. The CDR3 has 20 amino acids. CDR1 and CDR2 (germline): DFQATT, SNEGSKA (reference sequence). The CDR3 sequence: CSARDHRLAGGPKFPDTQYF. CDR3 nucleotide sequence: TGCAGTGCTAGAGATCACCGACTAGCGGGAGGGCCAAAGTTCCCAGATACGCAGTATTTT.

In its sample, this clonotype was seen a few times. The chain employs TRBV7-6 and TRBJ2-2, with D maybe TRBD1 (5 bases). Per the germline V gene, CDR1 is SGHVS and CDR2 is FNYEAQ. CDR3 length: 14 residues. V was shortened by 6 bases and J by 1 base, with 9 bases between the two germline ends. The CDR3: CASRHGQNTGELFF. As DNA, the CDR3 is TGTGCCAGCAGACATGGACAGAACACCGGGGAGCTGTTTTTT. Supplemented by reference TRBV7-6 and TRBJ2-2, the full variable domain reads GAGVSQSPRYKVTKRGQDVALRCDPISGHVSLYWYRQALGQGPEFLTYFNYEAQQDKSGLPNDRFSAERPEGSISTLTIQRTEQRDSAMYRCASRHGQNTGELFFGEGSRLTVL.

The genes are TRBV20-1 and TRBJ2-2; 8 nucleotides align to TRBD2. CDR3 length: 16 residues. The germline CDR1 and CDR2 sequences are DFQATT and SNEGSKA (reference sequence). V dropped 0 bases and J dropped 2; count of bases not matched to a gene: 5. CDR3 bases: TGCAGTGCTAGAGACCCCGGGAGGGCCAACACCGGGGAGCTGTTTTTT. Its protein product is CSARDPGRANTGELFF.

This CDR3 reads CAWSRAAFSYEQYF. The CDR3 DNA follows: TGTGCCTGGAGTCGGGCAGCGTTCTCCTACGAGCAGTACTTC. This chain connects TRBV30 to TRBJ2-7; D uncertain. Looked up from germline, CDR1 is GTSNPN and CDR2 is SVGIG (reference sequence). The CDR3 has 14 residues. V was pared by 2 bases and J by 0 bases, with 11 bases between.

V and J are TRBV12-3 or TRBV12-4 and TRBJ1-1; unclear D gene. V gave up 3 bases and J gave up 8 bases, with 10 bases separating them. The CDR3 runs to 12 residues. The CDR3 here is CASSFQIGEAFF. The CDR3 DNA follows: TGTGCCAGCAGTTTCCAGATCGGAGAAGCTTTCTTT.

This clonotype was counted only a few times. The V call is TRBV7-9, the J call TRBJ2-1; 7 positions match TRBD1. Germline V CDR1 and CDR2: SEHNR, FQNEAQ (reference sequence). V lost 4 bases to trimming and J lost 1 base; unmatched junction nucleotides: 7. The CDR3 is made up of 16 amino acids. This CDR3 is CASSSVLQGSYNEQFF. The CDR3 DNA reads as TGTGCCAGCAGCTCCGTCTTACAGGGGTCCTACAATGAGCAGTTCTTC.

V usage is TRBV12-3 or TRBV12-4 and J usage is TRBJ2-5; D gene unclear. Trimming pared 7 bases from V and 7 bases from J, leaving 19 bases between. The CDR3 consists of 14 residues. The CDR3 nucleotides are TGTGCCAGCACCAAAGATTACTTCTCCGGGACCCAGTACTTC. Protein: CASTKDYFSGTQYF.

The chain links TRBV6-5 to TRBJ2-6, with a tentative D call TRBD1 (5 bases). This CDR3 has 15 amino acids. Deletions cut 4 bases from V and 2 bases from J, with 9 bases between. The V gene's germline CDR1 is MNHEY and CDR2 SVGAGI. The CDR3 reads CASSSYRTGANVLTF. The CDR3 region has the DNA TGTGCCAGCAGTTCCTACAGGACTGGGGCCAACGTCCTGACTTTC.

This clonotype was found a few times. Sequence at one end of the junction differs from germline and may be a read error. This chain uses TRBV7-6 with TRBJ2-7, with D maybe TRBD2 (5 bases). Per germline, CDR1 SGHVS and CDR2 FNYEAQ. The CDR3 runs 14 residues. Here the CDR3 DNA reads TGTGCCAGCAGTTTAGCGAAGGCAGCCTACGAGCAGTACTTC. This sequence encodes CASSLAKAAYEQYF.

The sample holds a few counts of this clonotype. V and J are TRBV27 and TRBJ1-2, with D tentatively TRBD1 (6 bases). From germline, CDR1 is MNHEY and CDR2 SMNVEV (reference sequence). Trimming left V 6 bases short and J 0 bases short, with 14 bases between. The CDR3 runs 15 residues. The CDR3 is CASRDSLTSNYGYTF. The DNA of the CDR3 is TGTGCCAGCAGGGACAGTTTAACCTCTAACTATGGCTACACCTTC.

The chain links TRBV20-1 to TRBJ2-6; 7 bases fit TRBD1. This CDR3 has 16 amino acids. Trimming at V came to 1 base and at J to 3 bases, leaving 6 bases not matched to a gene. Germline V lookup: CDR1 DFQATT, CDR2 SNEGSKA (reference sequence). The CDR3 loop is CSARASQGYGANVLTF. The CDR3 DNA reads as TGCAGTGCTAGAGCGTCACAGGGGTATGGGGCCAACGTCCTGACTTTC.

The sample holds a few counts of this clonotype. This sequence joins TRBV11-2 and TRBJ2-7, with 7 bases that match TRBD2. V trimming: 0 bases; J trimming: 4 bases; junction bases outside the gene matches: 9. The CDR3 has 16 residues. The germline V gene encodes CDR1 SGHAT and CDR2 FQNNGV. The CDR3 coding sequence is TGTGCCAGCAGCTTAGAGCCTAGCGGAGACCCTTACGAGCAGTACTTC. As protein: CASSLEPSGDPYEQYF.

The chain is built from TRBV6-2 or TRBV6-3 and TRBJ2-1; 10 bases align to TRBD2. Germline CDR1 MNHEY, CDR2 SVGEGT. CDR3 length: 13 amino acids. V lost 4 bases to trimming and J lost 7 bases; unmatched junction nucleotides: 1. The CDR3 reads CASSSLAGNEQFF. The CDR3 DNA reads TGTGCCAGCAGTTCACTAGCGGGGAATGAGCAGTTCTTC.

This clonotype was counted only a few times. The chain combines TRBV14 with TRBJ2-5, with TRBD2 identical over 10 bases. Germline-derived CDR1 and CDR2 are SGHDN and FVKESK. The CDR3 has 15 amino acids. J lost 5 bases, V lost 1 base, and 4 bases had no gene match. CDR3 amino acids: CASSQGLAGVETQYF. The CDR3 DNA is TGTGCCAGCAGCCAAGGGCTAGCGGGAGTGGAGACCCAGTACTTC.

This clonotype came up a few times. The junction does not match germline at one end; this may be a read error. The chain uses TRBV5-6 and TRBJ2-5, with D unclear. The CDR3 sequence is 14 residues long. The germline V gene encodes CDR1 SGHDT and CDR2 YYEEEE. The CDR3 DNA follows: TGTGCCAGCAGTTTGGTGAGGTTTAAAGAGACCCAGTACTTC. Its translation: CASSLVRFKETQYF.